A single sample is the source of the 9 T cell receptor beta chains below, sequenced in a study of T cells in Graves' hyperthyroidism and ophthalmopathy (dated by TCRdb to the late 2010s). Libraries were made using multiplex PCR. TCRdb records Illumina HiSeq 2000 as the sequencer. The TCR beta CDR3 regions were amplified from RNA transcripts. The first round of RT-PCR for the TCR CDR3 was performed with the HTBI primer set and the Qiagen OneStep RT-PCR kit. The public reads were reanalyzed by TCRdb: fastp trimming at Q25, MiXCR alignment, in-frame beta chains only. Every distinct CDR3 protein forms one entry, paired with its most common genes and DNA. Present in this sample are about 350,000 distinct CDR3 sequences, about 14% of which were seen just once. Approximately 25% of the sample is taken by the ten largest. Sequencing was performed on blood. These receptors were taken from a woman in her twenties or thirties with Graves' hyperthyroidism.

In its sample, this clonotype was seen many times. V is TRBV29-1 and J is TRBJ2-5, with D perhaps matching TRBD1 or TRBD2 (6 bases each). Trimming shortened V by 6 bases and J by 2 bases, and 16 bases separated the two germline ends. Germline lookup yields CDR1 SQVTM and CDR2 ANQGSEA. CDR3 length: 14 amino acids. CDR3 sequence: CSVQSGAEQETQYF. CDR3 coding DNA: TGCAGCGTCCAATCGGGGGCGGAACAAGAGACCCAGTACTTC. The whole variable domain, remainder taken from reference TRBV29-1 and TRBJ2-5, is SAVISQKPSRDICQRGTSLTIQCQVDSQVTMMFWYRQQPGQSLTLIATANQGSEATYESGFVIDKFPISRPNLTFSTLTVSNMSPEDSSIYLCSVQSGAEQETQYFGPGTRLLVL.

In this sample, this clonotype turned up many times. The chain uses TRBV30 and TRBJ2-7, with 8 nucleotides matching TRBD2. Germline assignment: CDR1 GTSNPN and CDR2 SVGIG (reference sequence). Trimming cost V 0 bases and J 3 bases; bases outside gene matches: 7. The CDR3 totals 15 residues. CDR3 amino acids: CAWSVGGGLSYEQYF. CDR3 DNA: TGTGCCTGGAGTGTGGGCGGGGGGCTGAGCTACGAGCAGTACTTC.

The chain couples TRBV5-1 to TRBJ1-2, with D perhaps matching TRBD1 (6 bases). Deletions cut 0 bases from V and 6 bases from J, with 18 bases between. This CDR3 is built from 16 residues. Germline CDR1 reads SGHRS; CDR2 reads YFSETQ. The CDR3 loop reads CASSLAGADLGDGYTF. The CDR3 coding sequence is TGCGCCAGCAGCTTGGCGGGGGCGGATCTGGGGGATGGCTACACCTTC.

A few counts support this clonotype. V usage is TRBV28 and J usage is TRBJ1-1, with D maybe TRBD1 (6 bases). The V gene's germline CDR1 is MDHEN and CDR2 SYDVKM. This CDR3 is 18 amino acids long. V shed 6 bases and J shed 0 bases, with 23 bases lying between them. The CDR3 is CASRGGGGGRTMNTEAFF. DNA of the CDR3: TGTGCCAGCAGGGGGGGGGGGGGGGGGCGGACTATGAACACTGAAGCTTTCTTT.

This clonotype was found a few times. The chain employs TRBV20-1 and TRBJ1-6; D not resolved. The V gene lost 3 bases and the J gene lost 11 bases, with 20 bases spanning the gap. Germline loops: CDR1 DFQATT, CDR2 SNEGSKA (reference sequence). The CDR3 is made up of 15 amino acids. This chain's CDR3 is CSASSPSLTFAPLHF. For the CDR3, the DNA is TGCAGTGCTAGTTCGCCCTCTCTGACTTTTGCACCCCTCCACTTT.

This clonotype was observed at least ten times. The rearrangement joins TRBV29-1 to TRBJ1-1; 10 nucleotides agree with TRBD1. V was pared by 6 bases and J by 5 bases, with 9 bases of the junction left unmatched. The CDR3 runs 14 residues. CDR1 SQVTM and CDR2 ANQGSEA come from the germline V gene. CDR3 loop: CSVAFDRGQTEAFF. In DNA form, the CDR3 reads TGCAGCGTCGCCTTCGACAGGGGGCAAACTGAAGCTTTCTTT.

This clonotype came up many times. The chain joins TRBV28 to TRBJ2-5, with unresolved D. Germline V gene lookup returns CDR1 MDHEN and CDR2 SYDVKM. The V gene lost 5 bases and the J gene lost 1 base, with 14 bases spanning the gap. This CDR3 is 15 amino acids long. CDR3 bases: TGTGCCAGCAGTCCTCCTTTGTTACCCCAAGAGACCCAGTACTTC. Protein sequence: CASSPPLLPQETQYF.

CDR3 region: CAVSKTGVLNQPQHF. The CDR3 DNA sequence: TGTGCCGTGTCAAAGACAGGGGTCTTAAATCAGCCCCAGCATTTT. This chain links TRBV19 with TRBJ1-5; 8 bases map to TRBD1. The CDR3 has 15 amino acids. CDR1 and CDR2 (germline): LNHDA, SQIVND (reference sequence). The ends lost 11 bases at V and 4 bases at J; junction bases unmatched: 13. Full variable domain (outside the CDR3, taken from reference TRBV19 and TRBJ1-5): DGGITQSPKYLFRKEGQNVTLSCEQNLNHDAMYWYRQDPGQGLRLIYYSQIVNDFQKGDIAEGYSVSREKKESFPLTVTSAQKNPTAFYLCAVSKTGVLNQPQHFGDGTRLSIL.

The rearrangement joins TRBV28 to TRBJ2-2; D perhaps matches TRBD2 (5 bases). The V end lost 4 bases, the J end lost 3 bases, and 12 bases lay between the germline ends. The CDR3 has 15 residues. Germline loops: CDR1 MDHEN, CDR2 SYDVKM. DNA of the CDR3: TGTGCCAGCAGTTCTGCTGGGCGGGACACCGGGGAGCTGTTTTTT. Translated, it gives CASSSAGRDTGELFF.